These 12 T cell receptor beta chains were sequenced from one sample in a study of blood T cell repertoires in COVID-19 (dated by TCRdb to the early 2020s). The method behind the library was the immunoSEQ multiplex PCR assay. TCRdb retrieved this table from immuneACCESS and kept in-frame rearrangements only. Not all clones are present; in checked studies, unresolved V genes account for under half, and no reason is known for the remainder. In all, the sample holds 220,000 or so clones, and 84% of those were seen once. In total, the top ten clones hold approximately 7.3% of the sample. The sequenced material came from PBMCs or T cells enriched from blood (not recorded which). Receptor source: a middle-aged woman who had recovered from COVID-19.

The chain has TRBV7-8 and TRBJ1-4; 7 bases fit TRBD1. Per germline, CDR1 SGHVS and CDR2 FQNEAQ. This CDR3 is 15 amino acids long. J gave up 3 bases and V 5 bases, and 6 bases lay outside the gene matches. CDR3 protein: CASSTRTGPNEKLFF. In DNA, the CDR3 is TGTGCCAGCAGCACCAGGACAGGTCCTAATGAAAAACTGTTTTTT.

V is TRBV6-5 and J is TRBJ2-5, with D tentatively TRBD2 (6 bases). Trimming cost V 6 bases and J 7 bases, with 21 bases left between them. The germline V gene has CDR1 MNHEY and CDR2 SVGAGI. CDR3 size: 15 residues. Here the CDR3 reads CASRVVSGTLGTQYF. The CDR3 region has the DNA TGTGCCAGCAGAGTTGTTAGTGGGACTTTAGGGACCCAGTACTTC.

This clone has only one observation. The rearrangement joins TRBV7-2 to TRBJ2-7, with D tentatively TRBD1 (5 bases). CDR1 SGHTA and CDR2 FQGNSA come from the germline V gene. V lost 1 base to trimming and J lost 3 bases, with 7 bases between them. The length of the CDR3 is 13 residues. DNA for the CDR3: TGTGCCAGCAGCTTAGGAAGGGGCTACGAGCAGTACTTC. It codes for CASSLGRGYEQYF. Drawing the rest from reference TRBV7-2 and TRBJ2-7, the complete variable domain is GAGVSQSPSNKVTEKGKDVELRCDPISGHTALYWYRQSLGQGLEFLIYFQGNSAPDKSGLPSDRFSAERTGGSVSTLTIQRTQQEDSAVYLCASSLGRGYEQYFGPGTRLTVT.

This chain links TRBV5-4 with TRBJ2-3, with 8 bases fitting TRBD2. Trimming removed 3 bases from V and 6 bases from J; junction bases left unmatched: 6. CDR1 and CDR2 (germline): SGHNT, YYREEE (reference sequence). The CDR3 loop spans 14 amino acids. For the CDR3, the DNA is TGTGCCAGCAGCTCTTTAGCGGGGTGGGATACGCAGTATTTT. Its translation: CASSSLAGWDTQYF.

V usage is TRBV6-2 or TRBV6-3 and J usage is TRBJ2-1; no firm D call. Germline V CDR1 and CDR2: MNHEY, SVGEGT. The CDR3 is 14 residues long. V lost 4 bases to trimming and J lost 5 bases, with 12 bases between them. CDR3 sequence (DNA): TGTGCCAGCAGTTTGCTCGGGTCCGACAATGAGCAGTTCTTC. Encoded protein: CASSLLGSDNEQFF.

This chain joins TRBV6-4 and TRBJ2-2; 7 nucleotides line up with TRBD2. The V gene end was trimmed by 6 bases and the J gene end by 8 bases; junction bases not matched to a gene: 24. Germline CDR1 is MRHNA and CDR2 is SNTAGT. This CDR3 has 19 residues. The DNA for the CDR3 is TGTGCCAGCAGGAGGAGGTTTCGGGCGGGAGTTTTAACTACGGGGGAGCTGTTTTTT. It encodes CASRRRFRAGVLTTGELFF.

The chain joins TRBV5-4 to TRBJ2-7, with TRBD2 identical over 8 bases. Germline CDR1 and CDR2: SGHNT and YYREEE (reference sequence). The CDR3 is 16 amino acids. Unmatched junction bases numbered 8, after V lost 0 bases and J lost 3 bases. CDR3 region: CASSLAGVAGFYEQYF. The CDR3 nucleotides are TGTGCCAGCAGCTTGGCCGGAGTAGCGGGGTTCTACGAGCAGTACTTC.

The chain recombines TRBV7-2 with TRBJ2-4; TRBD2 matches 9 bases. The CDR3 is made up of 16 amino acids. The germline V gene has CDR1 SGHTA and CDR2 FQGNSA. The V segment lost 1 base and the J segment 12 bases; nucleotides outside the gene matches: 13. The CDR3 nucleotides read TGTGCCAGCAGCTTAGACGGAAGGGCTAGCGGGATCTCTCAGTACTTC. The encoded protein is CASSLDGRASGISQYF. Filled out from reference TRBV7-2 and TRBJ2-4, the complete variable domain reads GAGVSQSPSNKVTEKGKDVELRCDPISGHTALYWYRQSLGQGLEFLIYFQGNSAPDKSGLPSDRFSAERTGGSVSTLTIQRTQQEDSAVYLCASSLDGRASGISQYFGAGTRLSVL.

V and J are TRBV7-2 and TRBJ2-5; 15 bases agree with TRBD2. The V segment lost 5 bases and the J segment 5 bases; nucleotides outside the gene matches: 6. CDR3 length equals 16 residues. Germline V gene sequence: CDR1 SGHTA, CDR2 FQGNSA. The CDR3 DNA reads TGTGCCAGCAGCCCGGGACTAGCGGGAGGTGAGGAGACCCAGTACTTC. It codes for CASSPGLAGGEETQYF.

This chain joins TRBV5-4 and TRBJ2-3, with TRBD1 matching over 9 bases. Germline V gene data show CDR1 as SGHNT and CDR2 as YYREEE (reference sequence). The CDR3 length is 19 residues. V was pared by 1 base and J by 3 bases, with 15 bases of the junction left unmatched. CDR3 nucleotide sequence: TGTGCCAGCAGCTTGCGTATAACAGGGGGCAGCTTAACTACAGATACGCAGTATTTT. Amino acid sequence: CASSLRITGGSLTTDTQYF.

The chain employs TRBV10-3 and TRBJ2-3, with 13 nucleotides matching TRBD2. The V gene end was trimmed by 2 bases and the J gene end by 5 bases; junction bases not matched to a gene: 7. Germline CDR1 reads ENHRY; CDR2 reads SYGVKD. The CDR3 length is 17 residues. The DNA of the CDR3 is TGTGCCATCAGTGAGCGGGGGACTAGCGGGACGGGAGATACGCAGTATTTT. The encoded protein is CAISERGTSGTGDTQYF.

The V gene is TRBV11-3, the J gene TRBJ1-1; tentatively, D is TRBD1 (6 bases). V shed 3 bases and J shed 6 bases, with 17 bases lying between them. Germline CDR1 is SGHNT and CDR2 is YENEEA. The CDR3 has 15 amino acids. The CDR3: CASSLSEQGVPEAFF. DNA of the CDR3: TGTGCCAGCAGCTTGAGTGAACAGGGTGTGCCTGAAGCTTTCTTT.